This TCR beta chain was sequenced in a study of T cells in Graves' hyperthyroidism and ophthalmopathy (dated by TCRdb to about 2019). For context, the study as a whole: Peripheral blood was sampled at the time of initial diagnosis, prior to any treatment. A discovery cohort of about 95 patients, approximately 45 with Graves' ophthalmopathy and more than 55 with stable Graves' hyperthyroidism, was used to find distinguishing TCR V-J signatures. An independent validation cohort of some 18 hyperthyroidism patients and roughly 16 patients who later progressed to ophthalmopathy tested prospective prediction of ophthalmopathy. For training and testing, the roughly 93 patients in the discovery cohort were randomly divided in a 7:3 ratio. The study also compared thyroid tissue and blood T-cell repertoires from over 5 Graves' hyperthyroidism patients. Following sampling, methimazole starting at 30 mg daily was given to hyperthyroidism patients, and high-dose intravenous methylprednisolone was given to ophthalmopathy patients. The paper reports TCR Vbeta CDR3 sequencing of over 130 peripheral blood samples: some 44 ophthalmopathy, fewer than 80 hyperthyroidism and around 17 progressor patients.

As concerns this clonotype: What this receptor recognizes is not known. The germline gene is not matched at one end of the junction; a read error may be the cause.

The germline V gene yields SGHRS for CDR1 and YFSETQ for CDR2. From cysteine to phenylalanine, the CDR3 is 16 amino acids long. Just the 48-base CDR3 DNA is kept, in frame starting at base 1. Amplification of TCR beta CDR3 regions was carried out from RNA transcripts. The TCR CDR3 was subjected to a first round of RT-PCR using the HTBI primer set and the Qiagen OneStep RT-PCR kit. Libraries were constructed in a second round of multiplex PCR, after which size selection and purification were carried out. The libraries were sequenced on an Illumina HiSeq2000 using paired-end 100 bp reads. The authors' analysis ran thus. SOAPnuke was used to process the raw data, removing reads that contained adapters or uncalled bases, had a mean Phred below 15, or lacked an exact match to the constant primer or identifier. COPE v1.2.5 was used to merge high-quality paired reads, and clonotypes were defined as unique nucleotide sequences. MiTCR v1.1 was used to align the clonotypes against IMGT TRBV, TRBD and TRBJ reference segments. Analysis was restricted to V-J combinations with a frequency above 0.0001, which covered roughly 99% of repertoires. A TCS score was defined as the ratio of F50 (clonal expansion) to E x V (chaos), with BLOSUM62-based TCRdist applied between CDR3 peptides within each V-J. Welch's t-statistics and random forest reduced 500 to 650 V-J features to roughly 13, which were used in a naive Bayes classifier (R e1071). TCRdb trimmed the raw reads at Q25, called clones with MiXCR and kept productive beta chains. Rows with one shared CDR3 protein collapse into an entry with the most common genes and DNA. V and J calls and clone size were set by TCRdb, not the authors. The sample includes some 580,000 distinct CDR3 sequences, with roughly a sixth observed a single time. The ten most abundant clones make up approximately 3.5% of the sample.

Moderately to severely active disease, a Clinical Activity Score of at least 3, a NOSPECS grade of at least 4, and a duration under 3 months were present in ophthalmopathy patients. The study excluded patients with uncontrolled infections, other autoimmune diseases, pregnancy or lactation. Diagnoses relied on clinical symptoms, serum thyroxine and TRAb, thyroid ultrasound and orbital computed tomography. PBMCs were isolated from 8 to 10 ml of fresh peripheral blood by Ficoll-Paque density gradient centrifugation. Total RNA was extracted using Trizol reagent, and RNA quality was assessed on an Agilent 2100 Bioanalyzer. Overall study outcomes, separate from this receptor: In cross-validation, a model built on a 13 V-J signature told ophthalmopathy apart from stable hyperthyroidism with less than 90% sensitivity and about 81% specificity, and in testing the same model reached 80%/75%. In validation, progression to ophthalmopathy was predicted by the model with roughly 71% sensitivity and 72% to 85% specificity, a median of approximately 6.5 months before onset. No statistical method was used to set the sample size in advance, and investigators knew the group allocation. Blood samples also contained most of the expanded thyroid clonotypes (frequency above 0.001), which suggests that blood repertoires may reflect thyroid immune responses.

The V gene is TRBV5-1 and the J gene is TRBJ2-1, with 8 bases matching TRBD2. This TCR came from a woman in her forties with Graves' ophthalmopathy. The sequencing input was blood. The encoded CDR3 is CASSYGGGGIYNEQFF. The bases read TGTGCCAGCAGCTACGGGGGGGGGGGTATCTACAATGAGCAGTTCTTC.